One and the same sample provided the 10 T cell receptor beta chains below, sequenced in a study of T cell repertoires in cytomegalovirus infection. TCRdb called the reads again in MiXCR, with one record for every CDR3 protein. The sample lists fewer than 200,000 distinct CDR3 sequences; roughly 19% were seen once. The material sequenced was PBMCs. The receptors here all came from a human donor in good health (CMV status not recorded). Some clones in this sample may be carry-over from other donors' samples.

The chain carries TRBV7-2 and TRBJ1-2; 8 bases are shared with TRBD1. Trimming at V came to 5 bases and at J to 4 bases, leaving 3 bases not matched to a gene. This CDR3 region has 13 residues. The germline gives CDR1 SGHTA, CDR2 FQGNSA. This CDR3 reads CASSRTGSYGYTF. CDR3 nucleotide sequence: TGTGCCAGCAGCCGGACAGGGAGCTATGGCTACACCTTC.

This clonotype is classed as medium-sized. The chain is built from TRBV7-2 and TRBJ2-2, with D possibly matching TRBD1 (6 bases). Deletions cut 5 bases from V and 4 bases from J, with 11 bases between. The CDR3 runs to 14 residues. Germline V CDR1 and CDR2: SGHTA, FQGNSA. This CDR3 is CASSITGRTGELFF. The CDR3 region has the DNA TGTGCCAGCAGCATAACAGGGCGCACCGGGGAGCTGTTTTTT.

This clonotype occurred a few times. V and J are TRBV7-9 and TRBJ1-1; 7 nucleotides line up with TRBD1. The CDR3 spans 14 residues. The V and J ends lost 4 bases and 2 bases, in that order; junction bases with no gene match: 4. Germline loops: CDR1 SEHNR, CDR2 FQNEAQ (reference sequence). DNA for the CDR3: TGTGCCAGCAGCTGGGGGACAGTCAACACTGAAGCTTTCTTT. This sequence encodes CASSWGTVNTEAFF.

This clonotype was seen a handful of times. This rearrangement joins TRBV12-3 or TRBV12-4 to TRBJ2-1; 7 nucleotides match TRBD2. This CDR3 region has 13 residues. V trimming: 6 bases; J trimming: 11 bases; junction bases outside the gene matches: 10. The CDR3 loop reads CASSPGGQIQQFF. DNA of the CDR3: TGTGCCAGCAGCCCGGGAGGCCAAATTCAGCAGTTCTTC.

This clonotype was recorded a few times. The rearrangement uses TRBV5-1 and TRBJ2-5; 10 nucleotides agree with TRBD1. V was pared by 4 bases and J by 3 bases, with 6 bases of the junction left unmatched. The CDR3 loop spans 15 amino acids. The germline CDR1 and CDR2 sequences are SGHRS and YFSETQ. The CDR3 DNA sequence: TGCGCCAGCAGCGACTCCGGGACAGGGGAAGAGACCCAGTACTTC. Protein product: CASSDSGTGEETQYF. The complete variable domain, with remaining parts taken from reference TRBV5-1 and TRBJ2-5, reads KAGVTQTPRYLIKTRGQQVTLSCSPISGHRSVSWYQQTPGQGLQFLFEYFSETQRNKGNFPGRFSGRQFSNSRSEMNVSTLELGDSALYLCASSDSGTGEETQYFGPGTRLLVL.

This clonotype was observed at least ten times. The chain has TRBV7-2 and TRBJ2-1; 9 bases are a match to TRBD1. With 1 base clipped from V and 6 bases from J, the junction kept 7 bases outside the gene matches. This CDR3 has 16 residues. Germline V gives CDR1 SGHTA, CDR2 FQGNSA. The CDR3: CASSLVSGQGSNEQFF. CDR3 bases: TGTGCCAGCAGCTTAGTATCTGGACAGGGGAGCAATGAGCAGTTCTTC.

The CDR3 reads CSVLTSLNTEAFF. The CDR3 bases are TGCAGCGTTTTGACATCTCTGAACACTGAAGCTTTCTTT. The chain couples TRBV29-1 to TRBJ1-1, with unresolved D. The CDR3 runs 13 residues. Trimming removed 5 bases from V and 0 bases from J, with 10 bases in between. Germline CDR1 is SQVTM and CDR2 is ANQGSEA.

This clonotype has ten or more counts. CDR3 amino acids: CASSSTLGQGPYGYTF. The CDR3 DNA reads TGTGCCAGCAGCTCAACTTTGGGACAAGGGCCCTATGGCTACACCTTC. V usage is TRBV7-6 and J usage is TRBJ1-2, with a weak D call TRBD1 (6 bases). The CDR3 is 16 amino acids. Germline CDR1 reads SGHVS; CDR2 reads FNYEAQ. The V end was cut by 4 bases, the J end by 4 bases, with 19 bases between.

This chain joins TRBV15 and TRBJ2-2; unclear D gene. The CDR3 totals 15 residues. Per the germline V gene, CDR1 is LNHNV and CDR2 is YYDKDF (reference sequence). Deletions cut 0 bases from V and 5 bases from J, with 10 bases between. The CDR3 region has the DNA TGTGCCACCAGCAGAGATCTTGGTGTGACCGGGGAGCTGTTTTTT. It encodes CATSRDLGVTGELFF.

In this sample, this clonotype turned up many times. The chain employs TRBV12-5 and TRBJ1-1; D is possibly TRBD1 (5 bases). Germline V gene data show CDR1 as LGHNT and CDR2 as FRNRAP. The V and J ends lost 9 bases and 8 bases respectively, with 22 bases between them. This CDR3 is built from 14 residues. The CDR3 loop is CASSLGTSTVEAFF. The CDR3 nucleotides are TGTGCTAGCTCCCTCGGGACTTCCACTGTGGAAGCTTTCTTT.